These 32 T cell receptor beta chains share one sample of origin, sequenced in a study of blood T cell repertoires in COVID-19. The method was immunoSEQ multiplex PCR; TCRdb's version includes in-frame clones alone and lacks a portion of them. Among some 290,000 clones listed, roughly 89% were seen once. Sequencing used peripheral blood. Receptor source: a woman between 25 and 40 years old with COVID-19, enrolled during active disease.

The chain is built from TRBV2 and TRBJ1-4, with D tentatively TRBD1 (6 bases). Trimming left V 2 bases short and J 7 bases short, with 11 bases between. CDR1 and CDR2 (germline): SNHLY, FYNNEI. This CDR3 region has 14 residues. CDR3 sequence reads: CASSERGGIEKLFF. The CDR3 DNA follows: TGTGCCAGCAGTGAAAGGGGGGGAATTGAAAAACTGTTTTTT.

The chain combines TRBV6-5 with TRBJ1-4, with D unclear. Germline CDR1 is MNHEY and CDR2 is SVGAGI. This CDR3 is built from 13 residues. The V end lost 8 bases, the J end lost 6 bases, and 13 bases lay between the germline ends. CDR3 DNA: TGTGCCAGCCAGTTGTCCGGGGATGAAAAACTGTTTTTT. This encodes CASQLSGDEKLFF.

V gene TRBV5-1 combines with J gene TRBJ2-5; a weak D match, TRBD1 (7 bases). CDR1 and CDR2 (germline): SGHRS, YFSETQ. The CDR3 is 9 residues long. Trimming took 9 bases from V and 12 from J, leaving 12 bases between them. DNA for the CDR3: TGCGCCACCCCCAGGGGGGAGTACTTC. Amino acids: CATPRGEYF.

The chain uses TRBV10-1 and TRBJ1-6; 8 bases match TRBD1. Trimming took 0 bases from V and 7 from J; bases not matched to a gene: 2. CDR3 length: 15 residues. Germline CDR1 WNHNN, CDR2 SYGVQD (reference sequence). CDR3 region: CASSESRTGNSPLHF. The CDR3 region has the DNA TGCGCCAGCAGTGAGTCGAGGACAGGGAATTCACCCCTCCACTTT.

The V and J genes are TRBV29-1 and TRBJ1-2; the D gene is possibly TRBD1 (5 bases). Germline assignment: CDR1 SQVTM and CDR2 ANQGSEA. With 6 bases removed from V and 8 bases from J, the gap between germline ends came to 22 bases. This CDR3 contains 14 residues. CDR3 amino acids: CSVNGAVSSSGYTF. CDR3 DNA sequence: TGCAGCGTCAATGGGGCTGTCAGTAGTTCAGGCTACACCTTC.

The chain uses TRBV2 and TRBJ1-5, with 8 positions matching TRBD1. V was clipped by 6 bases and J by 2 bases; unmatched bases: 6. The CDR3 consists of 15 residues. CDR1 SNHLY and CDR2 FYNNEI come from the germline V gene. CDR3 nucleotides: TGTGCCAGCAGGGGGGCAGGGGGCGGCAATCAGCCCCAGCATTTT. Translation gives CASRGAGGGNQPQHF.

DNA for the CDR3: TGTGCCTGGGGAAATGACGGGGGCTCTGGAAACACCATATATTTT. Amino acids: CAWGNDGGSGNTIYF. This sequence joins TRBV30 and TRBJ1-3, with D tentatively TRBD1 (5 bases). Deletions cut 5 bases from V and 0 bases from J, with 14 bases between. Germline-derived CDR1 and CDR2 are GTSNPN and SVGIG (reference sequence). The CDR3 is made up of 15 amino acids.

V usage is TRBV2 and J usage is TRBJ1-1; unclear D gene. V lost 7 bases to trimming and J lost 6 bases, with 15 bases between them. The CDR3 has 13 residues. CDR1 is SNHLY, CDR2 FYNNEI, per germline. The DNA for the CDR3 is TGTGCCAGCATTACCGGGATCGGGGCTGAAGCTTTCTTT. Amino acid sequence: CASITGIGAEAFF. The full variable domain, with the rest looked up from reference TRBV2 and TRBJ1-1, is EPEVTQTPSHQVTQMGQEVILRCVPISNHLYFYWYRQILGQKVEFLVSFYNNEISEKSEIFDDQFSVERPDGSNFTLKIRSTKLEDSAMYFCASITGIGAEAFFGQGTRLTVV.

This chain connects TRBV5-1 to TRBJ2-1; D unresolved. Germline assignment: CDR1 SGHRS and CDR2 YFSETQ. The V and J ends lost 1 base and 7 bases respectively, with 9 bases between them. CDR3 length: 13 amino acids. As DNA, the CDR3 is TGCGCCAGCAGCTTGACACAGCATAATGAGCAGTTCTTC. Translation gives CASSLTQHNEQFF.

The rearrangement uses TRBV4-2 and TRBJ2-3; 16 bases are shared with TRBD2. The germline CDR1 and CDR2 sequences are LGHNA and YNFKEQ. CDR3 length equals 20 residues. The J segment lost 4 bases and the V segment lost 2 bases, leaving 12 bases of the junction unmatched. Written as DNA, the CDR3 is TGTGCCAGCAGCCAACTTCCCGGGACTAGCGGGGGGGTTTATTCAGATACGCAGTATTTT. It specifies CASSQLPGTSGGVYSDTQYF.

Only one count was recorded for this clone. The V gene is TRBV19, the J gene TRBJ1-5, with 7 bases identical to TRBD1. The CDR3 is made up of 15 amino acids. Germline assignment: CDR1 LNHDA and CDR2 SQIVND (reference sequence). The trim removed 11 bases at V and 6 bases at J, leaving 16 bases unmatched. CDR3 loop: CASSRAGQGGQPQHF. CDR3 DNA: TGTGCCTCCAGTCGGGCGGGCCAGGGGGGTCAGCCCCAGCATTTT.

This chain connects TRBV5-4 to TRBJ1-2; 9 bases match TRBD1. J gave up 4 bases and V 2 bases, and 6 bases lay outside the gene matches. Looked up from germline, CDR1 is SGHNT and CDR2 is YYREEE (reference sequence). The CDR3 has 15 residues. The CDR3 is CASSFVWTGAYGYTF. CDR3 bases: TGTGCCAGCAGCTTTGTTTGGACAGGGGCCTATGGCTACACCTTC.

The rearrangement links TRBV15 to TRBJ1-1, with D possibly matching TRBD1 (6 bases). Germline CDR1 reads LNHNV; CDR2 reads YYDKDF (reference sequence). V lost 7 bases to trimming and J lost 6 bases, with 12 bases between them. The length of the CDR3 is 12 residues. The CDR3 sequence: CATKNRDAEAFF. The CDR3, as DNA: TGTGCCACCAAAAACAGGGACGCTGAAGCTTTCTTT.

V and J are TRBV28 and TRBJ1-2, with TRBD1 identical over 7 bases. CDR1 and CDR2 from the germline V gene are MDHEN and SYDVKM. V gave up 6 bases and J gave up 7 bases; unmatched junction bases: 8. This CDR3 is built from 13 residues. The chain's CDR3 is CASSHRQGSGYTF. CDR3 coding DNA: TGTGCCAGCAGCCACCGACAGGGTTCTGGCTACACCTTC.

The rearrangement links TRBV5-1 to TRBJ2-3; D is perhaps TRBD1 (5 bases). Per the germline V gene, CDR1 is SGHRS and CDR2 is YFSETQ. CDR3 length: 15 amino acids. Trimming took off 2 bases at V and 5 bases at J, with 15 bases between the two ends. The CDR3 coding sequence is TGCGCCAGCAGCTTCGGAAGGACACCGGGAGATACGCAGTATTTT. Translated, it gives CASSFGRTPGDTQYF.

This rearrangement joins TRBV11-2 to TRBJ2-1; TRBD2 matches at 7 bases. J gave up 0 bases and V 5 bases, and 13 bases lay outside the gene matches. Germline CDR1 is SGHAT and CDR2 is FQNNGV. The length of the CDR3 is 18 residues. This chain's CDR3 is CASSLTPPLATSYNEQFF. DNA for the CDR3: TGTGCCAGCAGCCTGACTCCCCCACTAGCGACCTCCTACAATGAGCAGTTCTTC.

This chain links TRBV4-2 with TRBJ1-2, with 8 bases fitting TRBD1. This CDR3 comprises 16 residues. Germline V gene lookup returns CDR1 LGHNA and CDR2 YNFKEQ. The J segment lost 2 bases and the V segment lost 1 base, leaving 6 bases of the junction unmatched. This chain's CDR3 is CASSQAGGLLNYGYTF. CDR3 sequence (DNA): TGTGCCAGCAGCCAAGCAGGGGGCTTATTAAACTATGGCTACACCTTC.

This clone turned up a few times. The V gene is TRBV5-6, the J gene TRBJ1-4, with a possible D match to TRBD1 (5 bases). Between the trimmed V and J ends, which lost 5 bases and 4 bases, there was a span of 21 bases. The CDR3 loop spans 17 amino acids. CDR1 is SGHDT and CDR2 is YYEEEE in the germline V gene. The CDR3 reads CASSQSRGGTYNEKLFF. The CDR3 bases are TGTGCCAGCAGTCAATCCCGGGGGGGAACCTATAATGAAAAACTGTTTTTT.

This chain joins TRBV28 and TRBJ1-2; the D gene is possibly TRBD1 (5 bases). The CDR3 is 13 residues long. Germline-derived CDR1 and CDR2 are MDHEN and SYDVKM. Trimming cost V 3 bases and J 4 bases, with 9 bases left between them. The CDR3 region is CASSLAGPYGYTF. Written as DNA, the CDR3 is TGTGCCAGCAGTTTGGCGGGGCCCTATGGCTACACCTTC.

V usage is TRBV19 and J usage is TRBJ1-1, with 9 bases matching TRBD1. The CDR3 loop spans 15 amino acids. Germline V gene data show CDR1 as LNHDA and CDR2 as SQIVND (reference sequence). Germline trimming cut 5 bases from V and 2 bases from J; bases unmatched to any gene: 6. CDR3 DNA: TGTGCCAGTAGTGCACAGGGGGCGGGCAACACTGAAGCTTTCTTT. Residues: CASSAQGAGNTEAFF.

The chain uses TRBV7-8 and TRBJ2-5; 9 bases are a match to TRBD2. The CDR3 length is 16 residues. J gave up 2 bases and V 2 bases, and 6 bases lay outside the gene matches. Germline CDR1 and CDR2: SGHVS and FQNEAQ. The CDR3 coding sequence is TGTGCCAGCAGCTTACCCCTAGCGGGGTTACAAGAGACCCAGTACTTC. This codes for CASSLPLAGLQETQYF.

With respect to this clone: Other DNA sequences in this sample translate to the same CDR3. The chain couples TRBV18 to TRBJ2-1, with TRBD1 matching 8 bases. Germline V CDR1 and CDR2: KGHSH, LQKENI. This CDR3 spans 15 amino acids. V shed 6 bases and J 1 base; nucleotides not matched to a gene: 5. CDR3 in amino acids: CASSPGTGSYNEQFF. DNA of the CDR3: TGTGCCAGCTCCCCCGGGACAGGATCCTACAATGAGCAGTTCTTC.

This chain uses TRBV30 with TRBJ1-2; 8 bases are a match to TRBD1. CDR1 and CDR2 from the germline V gene are GTSNPN and SVGIG (reference sequence). Germline trimming cut 4 bases from V and 3 bases from J; bases unmatched to any gene: 7. This CDR3 has 14 amino acids. The CDR3, as DNA: TGTGCCTGGACTTTTGGGACAGGAGACTATGGCTACACCTTC. This codes for CAWTFGTGDYGYTF. The entire variable domain, with the rest obtained from reference TRBV30 and TRBJ1-2, is as follows: SQTIHQWPATLVQPVGSPLSLECTVEGTSNPNLYWYRQAAGRGLQLLFYSVGIGQISSEVPQNLSASRPQDRQFILSSKKLLLSDSGFYLCAWTFGTGDYGYTFGSGTRLTVV.

This clone appeared a few times. The chain links TRBV19 to TRBJ1-1; TRBD1 aligns across 7 bases. The CDR3 covers 15 residues. CDR1 is LNHDA and CDR2 is SQIVND in the germline V gene (reference sequence). V was clipped by 3 bases and J by 1 base; unmatched bases: 5. In DNA, the CDR3 is TGTGCCAGTAGTATGGGGACAGCTTCGAACACTGAAGCTTTCTTT. Translating it yields CASSMGTASNTEAFF.

The V call is TRBV19, the J call TRBJ2-7; 9 nucleotides line up with TRBD1. CDR3 length equals 13 residues. The junction had 7 bases not matched to a gene; V was cut back by 10 bases and J by 3 bases. Per the germline V gene, CDR1 is LNHDA and CDR2 is SQIVND (reference sequence). The CDR3, as DNA: TGTGCCACTACCGCGGGACAGGGCTACGAGCAGTACTTC. As protein: CATTAGQGYEQYF.

This clone was detected only a few times. The V gene is TRBV6-4, the J gene TRBJ2-1, with TRBD2 matching 10 bases. In germline, CDR1 is MRHNA, CDR2 SNTAGT. With V trimmed by 5 bases and J by 9 bases, 7 bases remained unmatched. The CDR3 is 14 residues long. The CDR3 nucleotides are TGTGCCAGCAGTATGGCTAGCGGGGGAGGTGAGCAGTTCTTC. It is translated as CASSMASGGGEQFF.

The chain links TRBV13 to TRBJ2-5; perhaps TRBD1 as D (5 bases). Germline-derived CDR1 and CDR2 are PRHDT and FYEKMQ (reference sequence). V was pared by 1 base and J by 7 bases, with 19 bases between. CDR3 length: 16 amino acids. In DNA, the CDR3 is TGTGCCAGCAGCTTAGAAGGGGAAGTTTTTTCAGGGACCCAGTACTTC. Amino acid sequence: CASSLEGEVFSGTQYF.

The chain uses TRBV4-1 and TRBJ1-3; D unresolved. The CDR3 contains 15 residues. In germline, CDR1 is MGHRA, CDR2 YSYEKL. V shed 2 bases and J shed 1 base, with 9 bases lying between them. In DNA form, the CDR3 reads TGCGCCAGCAGCCAACTCGGGGTGTCTGGAAACACCATATATTTT. This translates into CASSQLGVSGNTIYF.

The CDR3, as DNA: TGTGCCAGCAGTTTATACGGACTAGCGGGGGCGTACACAGATACGCAGTATTTT. Protein product: CASSLYGLAGAYTDTQYF. This chain joins TRBV27 and TRBJ2-3, with 13 nucleotides matching TRBD2. The length of the CDR3 is 18 residues. The germline gives CDR1 MNHEY, CDR2 SMNVEV (reference sequence). V was pared by 1 base and J by 2 bases, with 6 bases of the junction left unmatched.

V gene TRBV25-1 combines with J gene TRBJ2-3; 10 bases agree with TRBD2. Germline V lookup: CDR1 MGHDK, CDR2 SYGVNS. V trimming: 7 bases; J trimming: 3 bases; junction bases outside the gene matches: 13. The CDR3 has 17 amino acids. This CDR3 reads CASTTNGKRGGTDTQYF. The CDR3 DNA follows: TGTGCCAGCACCACGAACGGGAAGCGGGGGGGGACAGATACGCAGTATTTT.

This chain joins TRBV7-9 and TRBJ1-2; TRBD1 aligns across 8 bases. The CDR3 has 16 amino acids. Germline CDR1 is SEHNR and CDR2 is FQNEAQ (reference sequence). V gave up 1 base and J gave up 0 bases; unmatched junction bases: 4. CDR3 protein: CASSLEGQEPNYGYTF. The CDR3 coding sequence is TGTGCCAGCAGCTTAGAGGGACAGGAGCCTAACTATGGCTACACCTTC.

The J gene is TRBJ1-1, the V gene TRBV5-1; weak D call: TRBD1 (6 bases). V was pared by 2 bases and J by 1 base, with 15 bases between. Germline CDR1 SGHRS, CDR2 YFSETQ. There are 16 residues in the CDR3. Here the CDR3 DNA reads TGCGCCAGCAGCTTTTGGGGGCCCACCGCGAACACTGAAGCTTTCTTT. This sequence encodes CASSFWGPTANTEAFF.